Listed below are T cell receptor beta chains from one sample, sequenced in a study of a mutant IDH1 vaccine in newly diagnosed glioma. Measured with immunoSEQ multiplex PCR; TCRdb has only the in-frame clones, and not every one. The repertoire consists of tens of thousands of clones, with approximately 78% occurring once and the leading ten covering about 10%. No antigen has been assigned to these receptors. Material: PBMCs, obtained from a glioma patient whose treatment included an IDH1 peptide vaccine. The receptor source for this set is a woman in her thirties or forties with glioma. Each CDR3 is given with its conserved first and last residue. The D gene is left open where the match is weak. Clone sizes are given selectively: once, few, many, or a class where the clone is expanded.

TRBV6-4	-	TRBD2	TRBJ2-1	CASPPASGGPHSYNEQFF	TGTGCCAGCCCCCCAGCTAGCGGGGGGCCCCACTCCTACAATGAGCAGTTCTTC
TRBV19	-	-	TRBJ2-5	CASSPGPRGETQYF	TGTGCCAGTAGTCCGGGCCCAAGGGGAGAGACCCAGTACTTC
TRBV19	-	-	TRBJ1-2	CASSPAGSGPNYGYTF	TGTGCCAGTAGCCCCGCGGGGAGCGGCCCTAACTATGGCTACACCTTC
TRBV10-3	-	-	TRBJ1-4	CAISEVRNEKLFF	TGTGCCATCAGTGAAGTGAGGAATGAAAAACTGTTTTTT
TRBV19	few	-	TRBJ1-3	CASRPGTAGNTIYF	TGTGCCAGTCGTCCCGGGACGGCTGGAAACACCATATATTTT
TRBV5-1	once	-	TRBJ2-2	CASSSDRSTGELFF	TGCGCCAGCAGTTCTGACCGATCCACCGGGGAGCTGTTTTTT
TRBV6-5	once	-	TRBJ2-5	CASSSRGREAQYF	TGTGCCAGCAGTTCCAGGGGAAGAGAGGCCCAGTACTTC
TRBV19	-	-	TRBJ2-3	CASSSMTGKDTDTQYF	TGTGCCAGTAGTTCTATGACGGGGAAGGACACAGATACGCAGTATTTT
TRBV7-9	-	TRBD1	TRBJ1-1	CASSSGGASAAFF	TGTGCCAGCAGCTCAGGGGGGGCATCCGCGGCTTTCTTT
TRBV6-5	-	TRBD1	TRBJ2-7	CASSPGWDRADEQYF	TGTGCCAGCAGCCCTGGGTGGGACAGGGCCGACGAGCAGTACTTC
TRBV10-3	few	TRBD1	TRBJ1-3	CAISDRRQGKVNTIYF	TGTGCCATCAGTGACCGTCGACAGGGGAAGGTCAACACCATATATTTT
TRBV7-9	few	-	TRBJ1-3	CASSLANTIYF	TGTGCCAGCAGCTTAGCAAACACCATATATTTT
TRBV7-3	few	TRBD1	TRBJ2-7	CASSLDRGYEQYF	TGTGCCAGCAGCTTAGACAGGGGCTACGAGCAGTACTTC
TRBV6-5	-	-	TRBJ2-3	CASSYLPRGTDTQYF	TGTGCCAGCAGTTACCTCCCGAGGGGCACAGATACGCAGTATTTT
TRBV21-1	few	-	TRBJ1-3	CASTSTAMWEKGAQGNTIYF	TGTGCCAGCACCTCTACTGCAATGTGGGAAAAGGGGGCGCAGGGAAACACCATATATTTT
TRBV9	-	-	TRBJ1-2	CASTPDSITSYTF	TGTGCCAGCACCCCGGACAGTATAACGTCCTACACCTTC
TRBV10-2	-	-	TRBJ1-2	CASSEGGTNYGYTF	TGCGCCAGCAGTGAGGGGGGCACTAACTATGGCTACACCTTC
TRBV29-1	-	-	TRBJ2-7	CSARNTYEQYF	TGCAGCGCCCGGAACACCTACGAGCAGTACTTC
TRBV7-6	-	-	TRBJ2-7	CASSLGGPLSYEQYF	TGTGCCAGCAGCTTAGGGGGGCCCCTCTCCTACGAGCAGTACTTC
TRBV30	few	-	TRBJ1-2	CAWVPPTGTFGGGYTF	TGTGCCTGGGTTCCCCCCACAGGGACCTTTGGAGGTGGCTACACCTTC
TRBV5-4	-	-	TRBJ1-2	CASSLEPGEVNGYTF	TGTGCCAGCAGCTTGGAACCAGGGGAAGTGAATGGCTACACCTTC
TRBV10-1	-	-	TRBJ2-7	CASSERGGPTSSYEQYF	TGCGCCAGCAGTGAGCGGGGTGGACCCACCTCCTCCTACGAGCAGTACTTC
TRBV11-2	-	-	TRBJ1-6	CASSFVALNSPLHF	TGTGCCAGCAGCTTTGTGGCACTTAATTCACCCCTCCACTTT
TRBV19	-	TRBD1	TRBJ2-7	CASSISDRGREQYF	TGTGCCAGTAGTATATCGGACAGGGGTCGGGAGCAGTACTTC
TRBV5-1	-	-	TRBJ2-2	CASSLGAANTGELFF	TGCGCCAGCAGCTTAGGGGCCGCGAACACCGGGGAGCTGTTTTTT
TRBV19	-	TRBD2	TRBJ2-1	CASSPRTSGGVPHEQFF	TGTGCCAGTAGTCCCCGGACTAGCGGGGGGGTCCCCCATGAGCAGTTCTTC
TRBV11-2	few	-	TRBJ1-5	CASSSEGPVSGDQPQHF	TGTGCCAGCAGCTCCGAAGGTCCCGTCAGCGGGGATCAGCCCCAGCATTTT
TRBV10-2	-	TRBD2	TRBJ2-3	CASRERGTTTDTQYF	TGCGCCAGCAGAGAGCGGGGCACTACCACAGATACGCAGTATTTT
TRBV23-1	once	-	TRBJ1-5	CASSQQGREYSNQPQHF	TGCGCCAGCAGTCAACAGGGAAGGGAATATAGCAATCAGCCCCAGCATTTT
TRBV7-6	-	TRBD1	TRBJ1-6	CASSQSPQGATSPLHF	TGTGCCAGCAGCCAGAGCCCACAGGGGGCAACTTCACCCCTCCACTTT
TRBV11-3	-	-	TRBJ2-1	CASSLDLAGYNEQFF	TGTGCCAGCAGCTTAGATCTGGCAGGGTACAATGAGCAGTTCTTC
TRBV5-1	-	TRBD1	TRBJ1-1	CASSLSGTGGARTEAFF	TGCGCCAGCAGCTTGTCAGGGACAGGGGGCGCGCGGACTGAAGCTTTCTTT
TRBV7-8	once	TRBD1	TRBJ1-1	CASSVGQGADTEAFF	TGTGCCAGCAGCGTCGGACAGGGGGCGGACACTGAAGCTTTCTTT
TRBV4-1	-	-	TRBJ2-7	CATSNSGEQYF	TGCGCCACAAGCAATAGTGGCGAGCAGTACTTC
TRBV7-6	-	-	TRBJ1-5	CASSLGAGQPQHF	TGTGCCAGCAGCTTAGGAGCGGGCCAGCCCCAGCATTTT
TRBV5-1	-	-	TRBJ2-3	CASSLRLGPDTQYF	TGCGCCAGCAGCTTGAGGCTCGGGCCAGATACGCAGTATTTT
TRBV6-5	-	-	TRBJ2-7	CASSYDRTYEQYF	TGTGCCAGCAGCTACGACAGGACCTACGAGCAGTACTTC
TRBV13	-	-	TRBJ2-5	CASSLKGGPWETQYF	TGTGCCAGCAGCTTAAAAGGGGGTCCGTGGGAGACCCAGTACTTC
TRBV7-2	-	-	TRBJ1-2	CASRETGFYGYTF	TGTGCCAGCAGGGAAACAGGGTTTTATGGCTACACCTTC
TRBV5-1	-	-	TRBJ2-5	CASSSTGWRQETQYF	TGCGCCAGCAGCTCTACAGGGTGGCGCCAAGAGACCCAGTACTTC
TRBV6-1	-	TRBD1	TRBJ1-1	CASKDRAAFF	TGTGCCAGCAAGGACAGGGCAGCTTTCTTT
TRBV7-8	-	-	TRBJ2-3	CASSLPGDTQYF	TGTGCCAGCAGCTTGCCAGGGGATACGCAGTATTTT
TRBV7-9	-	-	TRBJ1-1	CASRGDRPEAFF	TGTGCCAGCCGAGGGGACCGTCCTGAAGCTTTCTTT
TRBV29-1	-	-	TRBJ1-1	CSVERNMNTEAFF	TGCAGCGTTGAGAGAAACATGAACACTGAAGCTTTCTTT